The clone carrying this T cell receptor beta chain was seen only once. V lost 0 bases, J lost 4 bases, and 15 bases lay in between. Germline CDR1 reads LGHDT; CDR2 reads YNNKEL (reference sequence). The length of the CDR3 is 16 residues. Study processing details: The assay estimated nucleated cells by amplifying reference gene primers. Generated by immunoSEQ multiplex PCR, the TCRdb table keeps only in-frame clones and is missing some. Clonal size and the V and J genes are those of that table, whereas D and trimming came from the DNA. The sample records about 150,000 clones, about 84% being singletons. These data come from a study of blood T cell repertoires in COVID-19. Overall study: The study drew acute and convalescent COVID-19 samples from the United States, Italy and Spain.

This clonotype was obtained from a woman between 50 and 59 years old with acute or convalescent COVID-19. The V and J genes are TRBV3-1 (or the pseudogene TRBV3-2) and TRBJ1-2; D is perhaps TRBD1 (6 bases). Sequenced sample: peripheral blood. The CDR3 DNA reads TGTGCCAGCAGCCAAGATAACGCCCACAGGGTCTATGGCTACACCTTC. Its protein product is CASSQDNAHRVYGYTF.